The source of this T cell receptor beta chain is a study of shared clonotypes between healthy human individuals. Overall study: The cohort had two women and a few men, ages 18 to 49.

Splitting of each subset's genomic DNA was done evenly across several immunoSEQ plates. The method was immunoSEQ multiplex PCR; TCRdb's version includes in-frame clones alone and lacks a portion of them. The sample carries 1.6 million or so clones, 95% to 97% recorded once. General study results and limits: A few donors had around 5% of their naive CD4 clonotypes in common. Investigators collected only blood, and repertoires in tissues likely differ.

The CDR3 contains 14 residues. J was trimmed by 1 base and V by 5 bases; bases with no gene match: 3. Germline assignment: CDR1 PRHDT and CDR2 FYEKMQ (reference sequence). In the case of this clone: The antigen is unknown.

The chain couples TRBV13 to TRBJ1-1; TRBD1 matches 8 bases. Sequences were obtained from naive CD4+ T cells sorted from blood. The subset: CD45RA+ positively selected. The source of this sequence is a man younger than 45 in good health. The CDR3 DNA reads TGTGCCAGCAGCCCCGGGACAGGGAACACTGAAGCTTTCTTT. Translating gives CASSPGTGNTEAFF. Variable domain in full (rest from reference TRBV13 and TRBJ1-1): AAGVIQSPRHLIKEKRETATLKCYPIPRHDTVYWYQQGPGQDPQFLISFYEKMQSDKGSIPDRFSAQQFSDYHSELNMSSLELGDSALYFCASSPGTGNTEAFFGQGTRLTVV.